This TCR beta chain was observed in a study of a mutant IDH1 vaccine in newly diagnosed glioma. Study overall: Of the patients given treatment, around 60% were male and approximately 40% were female, and a mean age of about 44 years was recorded. The earlier regimen, radiotherapy, temozolomide, or both, was most often both. Study findings and constraints: Most patients, 85% to 95%, showed vaccine-induced immune responses.

Indicated time point: baseline, week 1 (first vaccination visit). The treatment denotes: pre-vaccination baseline after standard-of-care therapy. Diagnosis in the donors showed new WHO grade 3 or 4 astrocytomas that were IDH1-mutant and ATRX-lost. CDR1 and CDR2 (germline): PRHDT, FYEKMQ (reference sequence). This CDR3 region has 16 residues. The V end was cut by 0 bases, the J end by 0 bases, with 8 bases between. The protocol was immunoSEQ multiplex PCR, while the TCRdb copy is restricted to in-frame clones and leaves out a portion. The data hold approximately 100,000 clones, with around 90% observed a single time. This clone was seen more than once but under ten times. What it recognizes is unknown.

This rearrangement joins TRBV13 to TRBJ1-4, with a possible D match to TRBD1 (5 bases). This clonotype originated in a woman aged 45-65 years with glioma. The material was PBMCs, obtained from a glioma patient treated with radiotherapy, temozolomide or both. In nucleotides, the CDR3 is TGTGCCAGCAGCTTAGGGACAGACGCAACTAATGAAAAACTGTTTTTT. Protein: CASSLGTDATNEKLFF.